The 4 T cell receptor beta chains listed next were all sequenced from one sample in a study of T cell responses to AZD1222 COVID-19 vaccine. Measured with immunoSEQ multiplex PCR; TCRdb has only the in-frame clones, and not every one. This table holds 150,000 or so clones, around 89% found once. Sequenced here: peripheral blood, sampled on day 0 of AZD1222 vaccination. Every receptor here comes from an adult in good health.

The chain is built from TRBV9 and TRBJ2-1; D is perhaps TRBD2 (6 bases). Germline-derived CDR1 and CDR2 are SGDLS and YYNGEE. The CDR3 is 16 amino acids. V was pared by 4 bases and J by 0 bases, with 14 bases between. CDR3 in DNA: TGTGCCAGCAGCCCCATAGCGGAGAGCTCCTACAATGAGCAGTTCTTC. This encodes CASSPIAESSYNEQFF.

V gene TRBV19 combines with J gene TRBJ1-1; tentative D call: TRBD1 (6 bases). V was trimmed by 7 bases and J by 1 base, leaving 10 bases between them. CDR1 is LNHDA, CDR2 SQIVND, per germline (reference sequence). The CDR3 has 13 amino acids. The CDR3 region has the DNA TGTGCCAGTAATCAGGGGCAGAACACTGAAGCTTTCTTT. Translated: CASNQGQNTEAFF.

The chain combines TRBV28 with TRBJ1-5; D gene uncertain. V lost 3 bases and J 2 bases, leaving 17 bases between the germline ends. The germline gives CDR1 MDHEN, CDR2 SYDVKM. CDR3 length: 17 residues. The CDR3, as DNA: TGTGCCAGCAGTTTTTTCTCCGGGGTCCCGGGCAATCAGCCCCAGCATTTT. This encodes CASSFFSGVPGNQPQHF.

The rearrangement joins TRBV6-5 to TRBJ1-5; D gene ambiguous. The germline gives CDR1 MNHEY, CDR2 SVGAGI. The CDR3 sequence is 15 residues long. Trimming pared 3 bases from V and 7 bases from J, leaving 16 bases between. DNA of the CDR3: TGTGCCAGCAGTTATAGCAGTTCCTTGCGGCAGCCCCAGCATTTT. Amino acid sequence: CASSYSSSLRQPQHF.